Following are 24 T cell receptor beta chains from one sample sequenced in a study of blood T cells in healthy people across ages. PCR was performed a second time for about 7 to 11 cycles using a sample-barcoded 5' primer and a J-beta primer mix. From the 5' RACE reads, TCRdb called clonotypes with MiXCR, one entry per CDR3 protein. Among 1.5 million to 2 million distinct CDR3 sequences listed, under 30% were seen once. The specimen sequenced was blood. These receptors originate from a woman aged 25-40 years in good health.

This clonotype has a handful of counts. This chain connects TRBV15 to TRBJ1-1, with 7 bases matching TRBD1. Trimming at V came to 5 bases and at J to 5 bases, leaving 11 bases not matched to a gene. The CDR3 consists of 15 residues. The germline V gene has CDR1 LNHNV and CDR2 YYDKDF (reference sequence). The CDR3 loop is CATSDRQGIGTEAFF. The CDR3 DNA sequence: TGTGCCACCAGCGATAGACAGGGAATTGGAACTGAAGCTTTCTTT.

A few counts support this clonotype. The CDR3 here is CASSQGLPQETQYF. The CDR3 DNA reads as TGCGCCAGCAGCCAGGGACTTCCTCAAGAGACCCAGTACTTC. This chain connects TRBV5-1 to TRBJ2-5; possible D gene TRBD2, 6 bases. There are 14 residues in the CDR3. The germline CDR1 and CDR2 sequences are SGHRS and YFSETQ. Trimming shortened V by 4 bases and J by 2 bases, and 12 bases separated the two germline ends.

The V and J genes are TRBV28 and TRBJ1-2; D gene ambiguous. The CDR3 totals 15 residues. Per germline, CDR1 MDHEN and CDR2 SYDVKM. Trimming cost V 3 bases and J 2 bases, with 13 bases left between them. CDR3 DNA: TGTGCCAGCAGTTTGCAATTTGGGAGGAACTATGGCTACACCTTC. Amino acid sequence: CASSLQFGRNYGYTF.

This clonotype was seen many times. The chain uses TRBV29-1 and TRBJ2-1, with D perhaps TRBD1 (6 bases). The CDR3 sequence is 15 residues long. Trimming removed 1 base from V and 6 bases from J, with 16 bases in between. CDR1 is SQVTM, CDR2 ANQGSEA, per germline. Written as DNA, the CDR3 is TGCAGCGTTGAAGGAGGGAAAGGGGGTCTCAATGAGCAGTTCTTC. Amino acids: CSVEGGKGGLNEQFF.

On this clonotype itself: A much bigger clone sits one base away, suggesting this may be a read error. This chain joins TRBV7-3 and TRBJ1-5; D unclear. CDR3 length equals 13 residues. CDR1 is SGHTA, CDR2 FQGTGA, per germline. Trimming shortened V by 2 bases and J by 3 bases, and 5 bases separated the two germline ends. The CDR3, as DNA: TGTGCCAGCAGCTTATACCACAATCAGCCCCAGCATTTT. Protein product: CASSLYHNQPQHF.

The chain couples TRBV20-1 to TRBJ2-3, with TRBD2 matching 12 bases. Germline V CDR1 and CDR2: DFQATT, SNEGSKA (reference sequence). The ends lost 4 bases at V and 6 bases at J; junction bases unmatched: 8. This CDR3 has 15 residues. For the CDR3, the DNA is TGCAGTGCTAAGCCTAGCGGGGGGGCGGGGGATACGCAGTATTTT. Encoded protein: CSAKPSGGAGDTQYF.

The chain uses TRBV18 and TRBJ2-1; 8 nucleotides line up with TRBD1. Germline loops: CDR1 KGHSH, CDR2 LQKENI. The J segment lost 7 bases and the V segment lost 4 bases, leaving 12 bases of the junction unmatched. This CDR3 is 16 amino acids long. The CDR3 DNA reads as TGTGCCAGCTCACTTTCGCCGGGACAGGCCCTAAATGAGCAGTTCTTC. Translated, it gives CASSLSPGQALNEQFF.

The rearrangement joins TRBV5-6 to TRBJ2-5, with 9 bases that match TRBD2. V trimming: 4 bases; J trimming: 4 bases; junction bases outside the gene matches: 11. The CDR3 extends over 16 amino acids. The germline CDR1 and CDR2 sequences are SGHDT and YYEEEE. The CDR3 DNA reads as TGTGCCAGCAGCCCCATGACTAGCGGAGGGGGAGAGACCCAGTACTTC. It is translated as CASSPMTSGGGETQYF.

The chain combines TRBV20-1 with TRBJ2-3; maybe TRBD2 (6 bases). The CDR3 is 15 amino acids. CDR1 is DFQATT and CDR2 is SNEGSKA in the germline V gene (reference sequence). Trimming removed 0 bases at V and 5 bases at J, with 15 bases between. The DNA of the CDR3 is TGCAGTGCTAGAGACAGCGAACGGACTATAGATACGCAGTATTTT. It codes for CSARDSERTIDTQYF.

The rearrangement joins TRBV7-3 to TRBJ2-2; D might be TRBD1 (7 bases). Germline-derived CDR1 and CDR2 are SGHTA and FQGTGA. Trimming pared 6 bases from V and 4 bases from J, leaving 15 bases between. The CDR3 is 15 amino acids. CDR3 nucleotide sequence: TGTGCCAGCAGGCTTCAGGGGGGTAGCACCGGGGAGCTGTTTTTT. It is translated as CASRLQGGSTGELFF. Based on the CDR3 plus reference TRBV7-3 and TRBJ2-2, the full variable domain is GAGVSQTPSNKVTEKGKYVELRCDPISGHTALYWYRQSLGQGPEFLIYFQGTGAADDSGLPNDRFFAVRPEGSVSTLKIQRTERGDSAVYLCASRLQGGSTGELFFGEGSRLTVL.

The J gene is TRBJ2-4, the V gene TRBV20-1; 9 nucleotides align to TRBD2. The J call may not be correct, given that the DNA end is closer to TRBJ2-7. This CDR3 spans 13 amino acids. CDR1 and CDR2 from the germline V gene are DFQATT and SNEGSKA (reference sequence). The CDR3 is CSAHSGRIYEQYF. CDR3 sequence (DNA): TGCAGTGCCCATAGCGGGAGAATCTACGAGCAGTACTTC.

J is TRBJ2-7 and V is TRBV6-6; 8 bases match TRBD2. V gave up 6 bases and J gave up 7 bases; unmatched junction bases: 14. Germline V gene data show CDR1 as MNHNY and CDR2 as SVGAGI (reference sequence). The CDR3 spans 15 residues. CDR3 in DNA: TGTGCCAGCAGGGGCGCGGGGGGTGTGAATAATGAGCAGTACTTC. Translating it yields CASRGAGGVNNEQYF.

This clonotype was seen only a few times. J is TRBJ1-1 and V is TRBV7-9; D gene ambiguous. The germline V and J ends were trimmed by 10 bases and 5 bases, with 11 bases remaining between them. Germline CDR1 is SEHNR and CDR2 is FQNEAQ (reference sequence). The CDR3 is made up of 11 amino acids. This CDR3 is CAILVGTEAFF. The CDR3 nucleotides read TGTGCCATCTTAGTCGGGACTGAAGCTTTCTTT.

As to this clonotype: A much larger clone lies one base from this, so it may be a read error. V usage is TRBV29-1 and J usage is TRBJ2-1; 12 bases map to TRBD2. The J call may be incorrect, as the DNA end agrees better with TRBJ2-7. The CDR3 spans 18 residues. Germline V gives CDR1 SQVTM, CDR2 ANQGSEA. CDR3 region: CSVSGTSGLASYNNEQYF. CDR3 coding DNA: TGCAGCGTTTCCGGGACTAGCGGGCTCGCCTCATACAACAATGAGCAGTACTTC.

The chain combines TRBV3-1 with TRBJ1-1; a weak D match, TRBD1 (5 bases). Germline assignment: CDR1 LGHDT and CDR2 YNNKEL (reference sequence). Trimming left V 4 bases short and J 2 bases short, with 14 bases between. The CDR3 has 15 amino acids. The CDR3 sequence is CASSPDLRTNTEAFF. CDR3 DNA: TGTGCCAGCAGCCCCGATCTGCGGACAAACACTGAAGCTTTCTTT.

This clonotype was observed many times. The V call is TRBV10-3, the J call TRBJ2-7; no definite D call. The CDR3 extends over 13 amino acids. With 3 bases removed from V and 2 bases from J, the gap between germline ends came to 8 bases. The germline CDR1 and CDR2 sequences are ENHRY and SYGVKD. DNA for the CDR3: TGTGCCATCAGTGAAGGCCCAACCTACGAGCAGTACTTC. It is translated as CAISEGPTYEQYF.

V and J are TRBV27 and TRBJ1-6, with 9 bases lining up with TRBD1. Germline V gene sequence: CDR1 MNHEY, CDR2 SMNVEV (reference sequence). After removal of 6 bases from V and 9 bases from J, the junction contained 12 bases not matched to a gene. The CDR3 runs 16 residues. CDR3 loop: CASSSLWDRESSPLHF. The CDR3 DNA reads as TGTGCCAGCAGCAGCCTTTGGGACAGGGAAAGTTCACCCCTCCACTTT.

This clonotype has just a few counts. V and J are TRBV5-1 and TRBJ2-1, with D tentatively TRBD1 (6 bases). The ends were cut back, 3 bases at V and 0 bases at J, with 13 bases in the middle. Germline V gene lookup returns CDR1 SGHRS and CDR2 YFSETQ. The CDR3 extends over 16 amino acids. Here the CDR3 reads CASSSTGSGSYNEQFF. In DNA, the CDR3 is TGCGCCAGCAGCTCAACAGGGTCCGGCTCCTACAATGAGCAGTTCTTC.

J is TRBJ2-1 and V is TRBV6-1, with D hard to call. Between the trimmed V and J ends, which lost 3 bases and 10 bases, there was a span of 10 bases. From germline, CDR1 is MNHNS and CDR2 SASEGT. The CDR3 length is 12 residues. The CDR3 DNA follows: TGTGCCAGCAGTGACGTTGTGACCGAGCAGTTCTTC. Translated: CASSDVVTEQFF.

Many counts were recorded for this clonotype. This CDR3 reads CASKGGVSGTYEQYF. CDR3 DNA: TGCGCCAGCAAAGGTGGAGTATCTGGAACCTACGAGCAGTACTTC. The chain has TRBV10-2 and TRBJ2-7; D is uncertain. Germline V lookup: CDR1 WSHSY, CDR2 SAAADI. V shed 7 bases and J shed 2 bases, with 18 bases lying between them. This CDR3 has 15 amino acids.

This clonotype has a handful of counts. J is TRBJ1-1 and V is TRBV7-2, with unresolved D. Germline CDR1 and CDR2: SGHTA and FQGNSA. This CDR3 comprises 15 residues. Trimming removed 4 bases at V and 5 bases at J, with 17 bases between. The CDR3, as DNA: TGTGCCAGCAGCTCCCAAGGGTTGGCGCGGACTGAAGCTTTCTTT. Its protein product is CASSSQGLARTEAFF.

The chain has TRBV30 and TRBJ1-2; D remains ambiguous. Trimming took off 0 bases at V and 5 bases at J, with 10 bases between the two ends. The CDR3 extends over 13 amino acids. Germline V gene lookup returns CDR1 GTSNPN and CDR2 SVGIG (reference sequence). CDR3 sequence (DNA): TGTGCCTGGAGTGTAAGGCGACCGTATGGCTACACCTTC. Translating gives CAWSVRRPYGYTF.

This clonotype was detected a few times. V gene TRBV7-2 combines with J gene TRBJ2-1; D not certain. Germline assignment: CDR1 SGHTA and CDR2 FQGNSA. This CDR3 has 13 residues. The germline V and J ends were trimmed by 5 bases and 6 bases, with 11 bases remaining between them. CDR3 region: CASSTLLGNEQFF. The CDR3, as DNA: TGTGCCAGCAGCACCCTTCTCGGCAATGAGCAGTTCTTC. Supplemented by reference TRBV7-2 and TRBJ2-1, the full variable domain reads GAGVSQSPSNKVTEKGKDVELRCDPISGHTALYWYRQSLGQGLEFLIYFQGNSAPDKSGLPSDRFSAERTGGSVSTLTIQRTQQEDSAVYLCASSTLLGNEQFFGPGTRLTVL.

This clonotype appeared many times. The chain recombines TRBV20-1 with TRBJ1-2, with D perhaps matching TRBD1 (5 bases). Trimming stripped 0 bases from V and 8 bases from J, with 16 bases between. Germline-derived CDR1 and CDR2 are DFQATT and SNEGSKA (reference sequence). This CDR3 has 14 residues. CDR3 bases: TGCAGTGCTAGAGATTCGGTGGGGGTTGAGGGCTACACCTTC. Translating it yields CSARDSVGVEGYTF.